This TCR beta chain was sequenced in a study of vaccination effects on CD4 cells after COVID-19. On the study more broadly: It was a median of 72 days after the second dose that post-vaccine samples were obtained.

The CDR3 totals 12 residues. Trimming at V came to 6 bases and at J to 8 bases, leaving 4 bases not matched to a gene. Germline CDR1 and CDR2: SGHRS and YFSETQ. With the ViraFEST assay, the study expanded antigen-specific CD4+ T cells using viral peptide pools, then sequenced them. Following an approximately 10-day culture, CD4+ T cells were purified. Of the BNT162b2 and mRNA-1273 vaccines, participants received two doses of one or the other. Vaccine recipients lacked prior SARS-CoV-2 infection and had negative nucleocapsid antibodies. Profiling relied on immunoSEQ multiplex PCR, and the TCRdb table lists in-frame clones only, not all of them. This table has 84,000 or so clones, 77% appearing once. With respect to this clone: Its antigen is as yet unknown.

The TCR sequence derives from a human donor who received a COVID-19 vaccine. The starting material was CD4+ T cells from PBMCs cultured with HCoV-OC43 spike peptides, obtained after COVID-19 vaccination. Subset given: HCoV-OC43 spike overlapping peptide pool stimulation. V is TRBV5-1 and J is TRBJ1-4; 7 positions match TRBD1. The CDR3 here is CASKAQGEKLFF. The CDR3 coding sequence is TGCGCCAGCAAGGCACAGGGGGAAAAACTGTTTTTT.